Listed below are T cell receptor beta chains from one sample, sequenced in a study of shared clonotypes between healthy human individuals. This table comes from immunoSEQ multiplex PCR, and its TCRdb copy is limited to in-frame clones, with some not included. The sample lists about half a million clones, more than 75% occurring once. Sequences were obtained from PBMCs. Source of these receptors: a woman between 40 and 50 years old in good health. Some clones in this sample may be carry-over from other donors' samples. Both conserved end residues are part of each CDR3. A D gene is named only where the DNA matches it firmly. The listing skips clone size in some rows; elsewhere it reads once, few, many or a size class.

d_gene,abundance,j_gene,v_gene,CDR3nt,CDR3aa
TRBD2,.,TRBJ2-3,TRBV28,TGTGCCAGCAGCCGACTAGCGGGAGCCTATACGCAGTATTTT,CASSRLAGAYTQYF
.,.,TRBJ2-1,TRBV28,TGTGCCAGTCACAATCCCCGGGATGAGCAGTTCTTC,CASHNPRDEQFF
.,.,TRBJ1-1,TRBV7-2,TGTGCCAGCAGCTTAGTTTGGCAGAACACTGAAGCTTTCTTT,CASSLVWQNTEAFF
TRBD1,.,TRBJ1-5,TRBV18,TGTGCCAGCTCACCAAGCCCAGGGGGGCTCAACTGGGATAGCAATCAGCCCCAGCATTTT,CASSPSPGGLNWDSNQPQHF
.,.,TRBJ2-6,TRBV19,TGTGCCAGTAGTATCAGCAGGGGGGCTGGGGCCAACGTCCTGACTTTC,CASSISRGAGANVLTF
.,.,TRBJ2-3,TRBV21-1,TGTGCCAGCAGCAAAGAAGGGAGCGGGAGGCTGTCTAGCACAGATACGCAGTATTTT,CASSKEGSGRLSSTDTQYF
TRBD2,.,TRBJ2-2,TRBV30,TGTGCCTGGAGCGAACCGGAGCGGGGGGCGACCGGGGAGCTGTTTTTT,CAWSEPERGATGELFF
.,.,TRBJ1-1,TRBV5-1,TGCGCCAGCAGCTTCGGGGGGGACGACACTGAAGCTTTCTTT,CASSFGGDDTEAFF
TRBD2,.,TRBJ2-1,TRBV19,TGTGCCAGTAGTATAGTGGGGGGAGGGCCCCACAATGAGCAGTTCTTC,CASSIVGGGPHNEQFF
TRBD1,.,TRBJ1-4,TRBV4-1,TGCGCCAGCAGCCAGCACAACATCGCGGACAGGGGTGAAAAACTGTTTTTT,CASSQHNIADRGEKLFF
.,.,TRBJ2-7,TRBV6-1,TGTGCCAGCATGGAACCGGTCGACGAGCAGTACTTC,CASMEPVDEQYF
TRBD2,.,TRBJ2-1,TRBV5-1,TGCGCCAGCAGCGACGGGACCGCGACTAGCTATGAGCAGTTCTTC,CASSDGTATSYEQFF
.,.,TRBJ2-1,TRBV5-1,TGCGCCAGCAGCTTGTTAAATGAGCAGTTCTTC,CASSLLNEQFF
.,.,TRBJ2-7,TRBV5-5,TGTGCCAGCACTAAACCCGACCCCCAGCAGTACTTC,CASTKPDPQQYF
TRBD1,.,TRBJ2-7,TRBV11-3,TGTGCCAGCAGCCCAGGACAGGGAGGCGAGCAGTACTTC,CASSPGQGGEQYF
.,.,TRBJ2-2,TRBV19,TGTGCCAGTGAAGCGGCAGCGAACACCGGGGAGCTGTTTTTT,CASEAAANTGELFF
.,once,TRBJ2-3,TRBV15,TGTGCCACCTGGCTTCGGGGCACAGATACGCAGTATTTT,CATWLRGTDTQYF
.,.,TRBJ2-3,TRBV7-2,TGTGCCAGCCCCTCTCCTGGTACAGATACGCAGTATTTT,CASPSPGTDTQYF
TRBD2,.,TRBJ2-5,TRBV9,TGTGCCAGCAGCGTCTCCGGGACTAGCGGGAGCGGGGAGACCCAGTACTTC,CASSVSGTSGSGETQYF
TRBD1,once,TRBJ2-5,TRBV28,TGTGCCAGCAGTCCATTAAGACAGGGCCTAGAGACCCAGTACTTC,CASSPLRQGLETQYF
.,.,TRBJ1-5,TRBV2,TGTGCCAGCAGTGTCGGGACGTCGGGCAATCAGCCCCAGCATTTT,CASSVGTSGNQPQHF
.,.,TRBJ2-7,TRBV2,TGTGCCAGCAGTGCGGTGGGGGGCGAGCAGTACTTC,CASSAVGGEQYF
.,few,TRBJ2-4,TRBV7-2,TGTGCCAGCAGCGAGGCCGGGACTTGGAGCTCCATTCAGTACTTC,CASSEAGTWSSIQYF
.,.,TRBJ2-5,TRBV5-5,TGTGCCAGCAGCTTGTGGGGGCACTCCGAAGAGACCCAGTACTTC,CASSLWGHSEETQYF
TRBD2,.,TRBJ2-1,TRBV19,TGTGCCAGTACTAGCGGGGACACAATTCTTGAGCAGTTCTTC,CASTSGDTILEQFF
.,many,TRBJ1-2,TRBV18,TGTGCCAGCTCCCTGAGCAGGGCAGAGGATGGCTACACCTTC,CASSLSRAEDGYTF